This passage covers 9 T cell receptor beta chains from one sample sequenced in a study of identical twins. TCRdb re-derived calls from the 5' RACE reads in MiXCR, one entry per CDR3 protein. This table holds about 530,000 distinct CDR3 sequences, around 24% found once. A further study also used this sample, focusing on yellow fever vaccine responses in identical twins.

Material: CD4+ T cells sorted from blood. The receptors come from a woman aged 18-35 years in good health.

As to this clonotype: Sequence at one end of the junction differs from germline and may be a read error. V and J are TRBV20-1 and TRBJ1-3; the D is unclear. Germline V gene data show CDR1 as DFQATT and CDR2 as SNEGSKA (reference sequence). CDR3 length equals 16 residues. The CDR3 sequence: CSARGSTLSRGNTIYF. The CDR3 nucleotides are TGCAGTGCCAGAGGCAGCACGCTCTCCCGGGGAAACACCATATATTTT.

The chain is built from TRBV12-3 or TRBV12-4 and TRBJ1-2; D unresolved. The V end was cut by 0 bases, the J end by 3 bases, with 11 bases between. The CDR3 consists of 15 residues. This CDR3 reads CASSLASKHYYGYTF. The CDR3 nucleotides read TGTGCCAGCAGTTTAGCGTCTAAACATTACTATGGCTACACCTTC.

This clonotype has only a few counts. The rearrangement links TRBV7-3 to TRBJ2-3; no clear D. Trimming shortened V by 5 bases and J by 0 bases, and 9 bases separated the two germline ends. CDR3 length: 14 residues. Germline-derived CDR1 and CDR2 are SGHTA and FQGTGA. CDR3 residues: CASSPMGSTDTQYF. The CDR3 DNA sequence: TGTGCCAGCAGCCCTATGGGGAGCACAGATACGCAGTATTTT.

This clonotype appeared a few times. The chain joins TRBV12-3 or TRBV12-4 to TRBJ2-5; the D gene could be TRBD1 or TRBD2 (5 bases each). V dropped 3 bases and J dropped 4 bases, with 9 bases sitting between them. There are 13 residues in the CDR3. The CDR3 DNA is TGTGCCAGCAGTTTTTGGGGGTCAGAGACCCAGTACTTC. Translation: CASSFWGSETQYF.

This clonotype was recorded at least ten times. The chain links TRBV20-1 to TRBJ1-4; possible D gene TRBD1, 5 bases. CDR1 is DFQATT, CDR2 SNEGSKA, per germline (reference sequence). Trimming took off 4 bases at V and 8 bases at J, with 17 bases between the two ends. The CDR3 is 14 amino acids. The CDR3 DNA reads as TGCAGTGCTACGGGCGGCAGGGCGGGGGAAAAACTGTTTTTT. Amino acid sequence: CSATGGRAGEKLFF.

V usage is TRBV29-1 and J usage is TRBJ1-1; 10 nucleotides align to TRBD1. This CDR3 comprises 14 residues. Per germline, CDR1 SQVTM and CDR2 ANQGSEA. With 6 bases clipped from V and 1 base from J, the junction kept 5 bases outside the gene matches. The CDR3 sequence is CSVEDRGRNTEAFF. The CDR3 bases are TGCAGCGTCGAGGACAGGGGGAGGAACACTGAAGCTTTCTTT. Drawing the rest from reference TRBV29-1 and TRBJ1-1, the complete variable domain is SAVISQKPSRDICQRGTSLTIQCQVDSQVTMMFWYRQQPGQSLTLIATANQGSEATYESGFVIDKFPISRPNLTFSTLTVSNMSPEDSSIYLCSVEDRGRNTEAFFGQGTRLTVV.

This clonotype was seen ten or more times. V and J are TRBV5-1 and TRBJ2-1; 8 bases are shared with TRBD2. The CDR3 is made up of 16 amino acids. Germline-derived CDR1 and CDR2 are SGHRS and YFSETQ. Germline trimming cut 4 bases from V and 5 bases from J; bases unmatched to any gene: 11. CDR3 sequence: CASSAKREKANNEQFF. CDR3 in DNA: TGCGCCAGCAGCGCCAAGCGGGAGAAAGCGAACAATGAGCAGTTCTTC.

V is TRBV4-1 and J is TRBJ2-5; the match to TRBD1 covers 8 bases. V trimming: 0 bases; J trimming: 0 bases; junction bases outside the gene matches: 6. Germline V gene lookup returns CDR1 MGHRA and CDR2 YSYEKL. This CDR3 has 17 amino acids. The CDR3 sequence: CASSQDNRGRYQETQYF. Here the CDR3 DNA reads TGCGCCAGCAGCCAAGATAACAGGGGGAGGTACCAAGAGACCCAGTACTTC.

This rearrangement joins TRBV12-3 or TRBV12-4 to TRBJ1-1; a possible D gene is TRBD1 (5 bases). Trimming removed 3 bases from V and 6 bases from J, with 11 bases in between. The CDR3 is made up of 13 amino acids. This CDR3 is CASSLGVGAEAFF. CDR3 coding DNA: TGTGCCAGCAGTTTGGGGGTGGGCGCTGAAGCTTTCTTT.